This entry lists 16 T cell receptor beta chains sequenced from one sample in a study of T cells expressing NK-cell markers. TCRdb derives one entry per CDR3 protein from the 5' RACE reads, leaving out DNA. This listing includes 500,000 to 600,000 distinct CDR3 sequences. Sequences were obtained from blood T cells: a sorted CD56 or NKG2C T cell subset, CD4+ or CD8+ T cells, or bulk PBMC T cells (not recorded which). These receptors were obtained from a man aged 18 to 35 in good health.

The chain couples TRBV10-3 to TRBJ1-5. Germline CDR1 and CDR2: ENHRY and SYGVKD. There are 16 residues in the CDR3. CDR3 sequence reads: CAISNLGGAENQPQHF.

The CDR3 is CSIRDRANSPLHF. The chain combines TRBV20-1 with TRBJ1-6; without DNA, the TCRdb call of TRBD1 cannot be checked. Germline-derived CDR1 and CDR2 are DFQATT and SNEGSKA (reference sequence). The CDR3 totals 13 residues.

This chain joins TRBV10-3 and TRBJ2-1; TCRdb's D gene call, TRBD1, goes unchecked for lack of DNA. The CDR3 sequence is 14 residues long. CDR1 is ENHRY and CDR2 is SYGVKD in the germline V gene. The CDR3 spells CAISEHRDSNEQFF.

The V gene is TRBV4-2, the J gene TRBJ2-5. The length of the CDR3 is 17 residues. Germline V gene lookup returns CDR1 LGHNA and CDR2 YNFKEQ. CDR3 amino acids: CASSQGQDHGNQETQYF.

The J gene is TRBJ1-2, the V gene TRBV2; TCRdb outputs TRBD1, but without DNA this stays unchecked. This CDR3 comprises 11 residues. The germline CDR1 and CDR2 sequences are SNHLY and FYNNEI. This CDR3 reads CATRGPGGYTF.

V is TRBV12-3 or TRBV12-4 and J is TRBJ2-4; the TRBD1 assignment by TCRdb is unverifiable without DNA. The CDR3 runs to 17 residues. CDR3 sequence reads: CASSRGPQGAAKNIQYF.

This rearrangement joins TRBV7-2 to TRBJ2-7; there is no DNA to check the TCRdb D call of TRBD1. CDR1 and CDR2 (germline): SGHTA, FQGNSA. This CDR3 is built from 15 residues. Here the CDR3 reads CASSLSSGNAYEQYF. Filled out from reference TRBV7-2 and TRBJ2-7, the complete variable domain reads GAGVSQSPSNKVTEKGKDVELRCDPISGHTALYWYRQSLGQGLEFLIYFQGNSAPDKSGLPSDRFSAERTGGSVSTLTIQRTQQEDSAVYLCASSLSSGNAYEQYFGPGTRLTVT.

This sequence joins TRBV20-1 and TRBJ1-2; TCRdb's D call of TRBD1 is untestable without DNA. The CDR3 is 14 residues long. The germline V gene encodes CDR1 DFQATT and CDR2 SNEGSKA (reference sequence). CDR3 loop: CSARFRDGAYGYTF.

The chain joins TRBV5-1 to TRBJ2-7; TCRdb gives TRBD2 as the D gene, but with no DNA this cannot be confirmed. Germline values: CDR1 SGHRS, CDR2 YFSETQ. This CDR3 contains 14 residues. This CDR3 is CASSLDASGFEQYF. The full variable domain, in which reference TRBV5-1 and TRBJ2-7 provide the parts outside the CDR3, is KAGVTQTPRYLIKTRGQQVTLSCSPISGHRSVSWYQQTPGQGLQFLFEYFSETQRNKGNFPGRFSGRQFSNSRSEMNVSTLELGDSALYLCASSLDASGFEQYFGPGTRLTVT.

V is TRBV6-2 or TRBV6-3 and J is TRBJ2-7; TCRdb names TRBD1, which stays unverified in the absence of DNA. CDR3 length: 12 residues. CDR1 is MNHEY and CDR2 is SVGEGT in the germline V gene. The CDR3 loop is CASHGAAWWQYF.

The chain is built from TRBV20-1 and TRBJ2-1; with no DNA, the TCRdb D assignment of TRBD1 cannot be verified. Per germline, CDR1 DFQATT and CDR2 SNEGSKA (reference sequence). The CDR3 totals 13 residues. Here the CDR3 reads CSARGRESNEQFF.

This sequence joins TRBV7-6 and TRBJ2-1; TCRdb returns TRBD1, unconfirmable since there is no DNA. The CDR3 has 15 residues. The V gene's germline CDR1 is SGHVS and CDR2 FNYEAQ. CDR3 sequence: CASSPRPTGYNEQFF.

V gene TRBV19 combines with J gene TRBJ2-1; the TCRdb call, TRBD1, lacks DNA for checking. CDR1 LNHDA and CDR2 SQIVND come from the germline V gene (reference sequence). CDR3 size: 14 residues. The CDR3 protein is CASRGGTGFYEQFF.

V usage is TRBV5-6 and J usage is TRBJ1-1. The CDR3 totals 13 residues. Germline CDR1 and CDR2: SGHDT and YYEEEE. CDR3 residues: CASTSSLNTEAFF.

The genes are TRBV7-9 and TRBJ2-1; without DNA, the TCRdb call of TRBD2 cannot be checked. CDR3 length: 15 amino acids. CDR1 and CDR2 from the germline V gene are SEHNR and FQNEAQ (reference sequence). The CDR3 sequence: CASSPRGLAGARQFF.

The CDR3 protein is CSARERGRAYIYNEQFF. This chain joins TRBV20-1 and TRBJ2-1; TCRdb's D call, TRBD2, is unchecked because there is no DNA. The CDR3 runs 17 residues. The V gene's germline CDR1 is DFQATT and CDR2 SNEGSKA (reference sequence).